A selection of T cell receptor beta chains follows, all from one sample in a study of early T cells in non-severe SARS-CoV-2 infection. TCRdb processed the 5' RACE reads anew with MiXCR; each CDR3 protein has one entry. The sample carries roughly 61,000 distinct CDR3 sequences, roughly 10% recorded once. The material sequenced was whole blood. Receptor source: an adult who was a healthcare worker with PCR-confirmed SARS-CoV-2 infection or an uninfected control (not recorded which). The CDR3 runs from the conserved cysteine through the conserved F or W. D genes are given only for firm matches. Clone size, where shown, is once, few, many, or a class for clones that have expanded.

V	size	J	D	DNA	CDR3
TRBV5-4	NA	TRBJ2-6	NA	TGTGCCAGCAGCTCGGGGGCTACAGGGGCCAACGTCCTGACTTTC	CASSSGATGANVLTF
TRBV7-9	few	TRBJ2-5	TRBD2	TGTGCCAGCAGCTTACTAGCGGGGGGGCAAGAGACCCAGTACTTC	CASSLLAGGQETQYF
TRBV6-2/TRBV6-3	NA	TRBJ1-5	NA	TGTGCCAGCAGTCAACGAACCACCCTGGGCGGCAATCAGCCCCAGCATTTT	CASSQRTTLGGNQPQHF
TRBV5-5	many	TRBJ1-1	NA	TGTGCCAGCAGCTTGGTCGGTGAAGCTTTCTTT	CASSLVGEAFF
TRBV29-1	NA	TRBJ2-7	TRBD2	TGCAGCGCCCGGACTAGTCTCTACGAGCAGTACTTC	CSARTSLYEQYF
TRBV11-3	NA	TRBJ2-6	NA	TGTGCCAGCAGCTTAGGTACTAGAGCTGGGGCCAACGTCCTGACTTTC	CASSLGTRAGANVLTF
TRBV10-3	few	TRBJ2-3	NA	TGTGCCATCACAGTTGGGGATACGCAGTATTTT	CAITVGDTQYF
TRBV12-3/TRBV12-4	NA	TRBJ2-7	NA	TGTGCCAGCAGTCCCCAGGGGTCCAGCTACGAGCAGTACTTC	CASSPQGSSYEQYF
TRBV6-2/TRBV6-3	many	TRBJ2-3	NA	TGTGCCAGCAGTAACTCCGGGGTCAGCCTAAAATCACAGTATTTT	CASSNSGVSLKSQYF
TRBV20-1	NA	TRBJ2-5	TRBD2	TGCAGTACCGGGACTACTCGATCGGAGACCCAGTACTTC	CSTGTTRSETQYF
TRBV9	NA	TRBJ2-5	NA	TGTGCCAGCAGCACACGTTTTGCCGCGGAGACCCAGTACTTC	CASSTRFAAETQYF
TRBV6-6	many	TRBJ1-2	TRBD1	TGTGCCACCCCCCAAACAGGGGGTAATGGCTACACCTTC	CATPQTGGNGYTF
TRBV6-4	few	TRBJ1-1	NA	TGTGCCAGCAGTGAAAGGATGAACACTGAAGCTTTCTTT	CASSERMNTEAFF
TRBV20-1	few	TRBJ1-4	NA	TGCAGTGCTAGGGGGGGGTTGGGCGAAAAACTGTTTTTT	CSARGGLGEKLFF
TRBV4-2	many	TRBJ1-1	NA	TGTGCCAGCAGCCAAGATGAGGCAGGACCTAACACTGAAGCTTTCTTT	CASSQDEAGPNTEAFF
TRBV12-3/TRBV12-4	many	TRBJ2-7	NA	TGTGCCAGCAGTTTAGGGGTCAGGGCTTCCGAGCAGTACTTC	CASSLGVRASEQYF
TRBV6-2/TRBV6-3	many	TRBJ2-3	NA	TGTGCCAGCAGCCTCTTCAGAGGGTCTAGCACAGATACGCAGTATTTT	CASSLFRGSSTDTQYF
TRBV6-2/TRBV6-3	few	TRBJ2-1	NA	TGTGCCAGCAGTTTGAGTCAACCGGGACAGTTCTTC	CASSLSQPGQFF
TRBV6-2/TRBV6-3	many	TRBJ2-7	TRBD2	TGTGCCAGCAGTCCGAGGACTAGCGGTCGAACCTACGAGCAGTACTTC	CASSPRTSGRTYEQYF
TRBV10-3	NA	TRBJ2-1	NA	TGTGCCATCAGTGAGGGGCATGAGCAGTTCTTC	CAISEGHEQFF
TRBV7-8	NA	TRBJ2-7	NA	TGTGCCAGCAGCCAAACTTCAGGGGAAGTCGACGAACAGTACTTC	CASSQTSGEVDEQYF
TRBV20-1	many	TRBJ2-5	NA	TGCACCCTAGGGGATCGAGAGACCCAGTACTTC	CTLGDRETQYF
TRBV7-9	few	TRBJ1-1	TRBD1	TGTGCCAGCAGCGACGACAGGGGGCTGGCAGGAACTGAAGCTTTCTTT	CASSDDRGLAGTEAFF
TRBV10-2	few	TRBJ2-2	TRBD1	TGCGCCAGTTCCCGGGACAGGAGCCCCGGGGAGCTGTTTTTT	CASSRDRSPGELFF
TRBV5-6	many	TRBJ2-3	TRBD1	TGTGCCAGCAGCAGTCCCAGACAGGGGGTTTTGGCAGATACGCAGTATTTT	CASSSPRQGVLADTQYF
TRBV25-1	NA	TRBJ1-2	NA	TGTGCCAGCAGTGCGGGGGCTGACTATGGCTACACCTTC	CASSAGADYGYTF
TRBV12-3/TRBV12-4	NA	TRBJ2-5	TRBD1	TGTGCCAGCAGTCCGTTGACAGGGCCAGAAGGGACCCAGTACTTC	CASSPLTGPEGTQYF
TRBV7-2	NA	TRBJ1-1	NA	TGTGCCAGCAGCTTTAAGAACACCCGATCAGGTACTGAAGCTTTCTTT	CASSFKNTRSGTEAFF
TRBV10-2	few	TRBJ2-4	NA	TGCGCCAGCAGTGAGCCCCCTCAGGGCAGCCTAGCCAAAAACATTCAGTACTTC	CASSEPPQGSLAKNIQYF
TRBV7-3	many	TRBJ1-4	NA	TGTGCCAGCAGCTTAAGGGGGGTAACTGATGAAAAACTGTTTTTT	CASSLRGVTDEKLFF
TRBV29-1	NA	TRBJ2-7	TRBD1	TGCAGCGCCGGATCGGGACAGCGCTACGAGCAGTACTTC	CSAGSGQRYEQYF
TRBV30	many	TRBJ2-7	TRBD1	TGTGCCTGGAGTTACGGGACAGGGGGCAACGAGCAGTACTTC	CAWSYGTGGNEQYF
TRBV19	many	TRBJ2-3	TRBD2	TGTGCCAGTAGTACCACTAGCGAGAGGGGAGATACGCAGTATTTT	CASSTTSERGDTQYF
TRBV7-3	many	TRBJ1-1	NA	TGTGCCAGCAGCCCCATAGCGGGGACTGAAGCTTTCTTT	CASSPIAGTEAFF
TRBV9	few	TRBJ1-6	NA	TGTGCCAGCAGCCCTGTCGGGAATTCACCCCTCCACTTT	CASSPVGNSPLHF
TRBV24-1	NA	TRBJ2-1	TRBD2	TGTGCCACCGGGGAGGGTAAAGGGGAGCAGTTCTTC	CATGEGKGEQFF
TRBV12-3/TRBV12-4	few	TRBJ2-6	NA	TGTGCCAGCAGTTTAGCGCGCAGGGGTGCCAACGTCCTGACTTTC	CASSLARRGANVLTF
TRBV20-1	many	TRBJ2-3	NA	TGCAGTGCTAGAGCTCAGAGCCAGAGGCCTAATTTT	CSARAQSQRPNF
TRBV18	NA	TRBJ1-2	TRBD1	TGTGCCAGCTCAGGGGACAGGGGTCGGAACTATGGCTACACCTTC	CASSGDRGRNYGYTF
TRBV19	few	TRBJ1-5	NA	TGTGCCTCCAGACAGCGAAGCAATCAGCCCCAGCATTTT	CASRQRSNQPQHF
TRBV7-7	many	TRBJ2-2	TRBD1	TGTGCTAGCAGCGCTTCCAACAGGGGCACCGGGGAGCTGTTTTTT	CASSASNRGTGELFF